The present entry profiles one T cell receptor (beta chain) with its context. Its antigen is currently not known. Base quality data are lacking; no much larger clone is found one base away. The data were obtained in a study of human T cells and chemical hapten exposure (dated by TCRdb to about 2021). About the study as a whole: For sensitization, 2% DPC in acetone was applied to a roughly 2 cm by roughly 2 cm area of upper inner arm skin. Patients additionally received weekly therapeutic DPC doses to the scalp throughout the approximately 24-week study period. Patch testing on the upper back used Finn chambers containing 0.01% DPC, with scoring done after 6 days according to International Contact Dermatitis Research Group standards. The mostly female patient cohort included alopecia areata with under or over 50% scalp involvement, alopecia totalis and alopecia universalis. Libraries were combined into a pool for sequencing, and differences in TCR yield between samples came mainly from small differences in library volumes within the pool. In alopecia patients, the study followed how the peripheral blood TCR repertoire changed in vivo over primary and secondary sensitization to diphenylcyclopropenone (DPC), a hapten. Blood samples were taken from patients before sensitization (week 0) and then at 2, 6 and about 24 weeks after DPC sensitization. Twenty-nine alopecia patients provided blood for TCR sequencing at one to four time points (pre-sensitization, 2, 6 and 24 weeks).

Results the study describes overall, beyond this receptor: Because all patients had alopecia, a presumed autoimmune disease, the immune response of the patients might differ from that of healthy individuals. After repeated subsampling, changes were observed in the strength of the expansion versus patch-test correlation and in the threshold at which the correlation became significant. Compared with pre-sensitization or healthy control sets, expanded TCRs formed significantly more large CDR3 similarity clusters, which is consistent with antigen-driven responses. No change with DPC sensitization was found in the number of TCRs above 1 in 1000 frequency, and no evidence of global repertoire structure alterations was found. Patch test score was positively correlated with the number of PT1 expanded TCRs, with significance at thresholds 8, 16 and 32 but not at 4.

Receptor amplification or capture employed RACE. Sequenced using a NextSeq 500. Library preparation attached unique molecular identifiers to individual cDNA molecules for quantitative, reproducible TCR counting. For every blood RNA sample, sequencing covered both the TCR alpha and TCR beta chains. Per the source publication's procedure: Samples had a median of 95,638 TCRs, with a range from roughly 23,224 to 750,000. The Decombinator software suite was used to annotate V, J and CDR3 in the TCR reads. For PS versus PT1 abundance plots, all samples were subsampled to the same number of TCRs (28,000). Expanded TCRs were defined as absent before sensitization and observed at least eight times at the 2-week time point. TCRdb reworked the public reads: Q25 trimming with fastp, MiXCR clone assembly, productive beta chains retained. Rows are unified per CDR3 protein, each entry keeping the most common DNA and genes. The V and J calls and clone size are TCRdb's, not the authors'. For this sample there are more than 65,000 distinct CDR3 sequences; around a third appear just once. Jointly, the top ten make up about 8.1% of the sample.

V was cut back by 5 bases and J by 2 bases, leaving a gap of 8 bases between them. From the germline V gene, CDR1 is SGHVS and CDR2 is FQNEAQ. There are 13 amino acids in the CDR3, from cysteine to phenylalanine inclusive. Of all the DNA, just the CDR3 is kept, 39 bases in frame from base 1. Read against the paper, the sample's time point label means: patch test 1, 2 weeks after DPC sensitization. The treatment or condition label, as the study defines it: therapeutic diphenylcyclopropenone sensitization with weekly scalp DPC. At every patch-test visit, the blood draw took place before the patch test was put on. Patients were eligible if aged 18 to 70, diagnosed with alopecia and judged suitable for DPC therapy, and pregnant patients were excluded. Total RNA was extracted from unfractionated whole blood that had been collected in Tempus Blood RNA tubes.

The sample was whole blood, taken in connection with sensitization to the hapten diphenylcyclopropenone (DPC). The clonotype was recovered from a man aged 35-49 years with alopecia areata. Some clones in this sample may be carry-over from other donors' samples. The chain uses TRBV7-8 and TRBJ2-3, with the D gene call left open. The sequenced DNA: TGTGCCAGCAGCACCTCAAACACAGATACGCAGTATTTT. This gives the protein CASSTSNTDTQYF.